These 10 T cell receptor beta chains share one sample of origin, sequenced in a study of blood T cell repertoires in COVID-19. Repertoires were generated with immunoSEQ multiplex PCR, while TCRdb's copy carries only in-frame clones and drops some. The data contain about 170,000 clones, about four fifths of them singletons. Material for sequencing was peripheral blood. The receptors derive from a human donor with acute or convalescent COVID-19. The donor label of this sample is uncertain.

The count of this clone is one. This chain links TRBV11-2 with TRBJ1-5; possibly TRBD1 for D (5 bases). Looked up from germline, CDR1 is SGHAT and CDR2 is FQNNGV. Trimming stripped 5 bases from V and 0 bases from J, with 23 bases between. This CDR3 region has 19 residues. Here the CDR3 reads CASSLAEQTVSYSNQPQHF. Written as DNA, the CDR3 is TGTGCCAGCAGCCTAGCAGAGCAGACAGTCTCGTATAGCAATCAGCCCCAGCATTTT.

V usage is TRBV9 and J usage is TRBJ1-3; D is perhaps TRBD1 (6 bases). Germline CDR1 and CDR2: SGDLS and YYNGEE. V was trimmed by 3 bases and J by 0 bases, leaving 13 bases between them. The CDR3 extends over 16 amino acids. The CDR3 DNA reads as TGTGCCAGCAGCGCTCCACAGGGAAACTCTGGAAACACCATATATTTT. This sequence encodes CASSAPQGNSGNTIYF.

There are a few counts of this clone. The rearrangement uses TRBV6-5 and TRBJ1-6; 7 nucleotides align to TRBD1. This CDR3 comprises 13 residues. The germline gives CDR1 MNHEY, CDR2 SVGAGI. V gave up 6 bases and J gave up 4 bases; unmatched junction bases: 0. The CDR3 bases are TGTGCCAGCAGACAGGGGTATAATTCACCCCTCCACTTT. It encodes CASRQGYNSPLHF.

As regards this clone: One end of the junction varies from germline; a read error may be responsible. For the CDR3, the DNA is TGTGCCAGCAGTCGTATGCAGACAGATAGGGTCTTC. This translates into CASSRMQTDRVF. The rearrangement uses TRBV6-2 or TRBV6-3 and TRBJ2-1, with D perhaps matching TRBD1 (5 bases). CDR1 is MNHEY and CDR2 is SVGEGT in the germline V gene. The CDR3 length is 12 residues.

The V call is TRBV28, the J call TRBJ2-1; D may be TRBD2 (6 bases). V dropped 3 bases and J dropped 6 bases, with 12 bases sitting between them. In germline, CDR1 is MDHEN, CDR2 SYDVKM. The CDR3 totals 14 residues. DNA for the CDR3: TGTGCCAGCAGTTTCGCGGGGAGGCCCAATGAGCAGTTCTTC. It translates to CASSFAGRPNEQFF.

The count of this clone is one. This chain uses TRBV7-9 with TRBJ1-3, with D maybe TRBD1 (6 bases). Germline values: CDR1 SEHNR, CDR2 FQNEAQ (reference sequence). V was trimmed by 5 bases and J by 1 base, leaving 18 bases between them. CDR3 size: 17 residues. CDR3 nucleotide sequence: TGTGCCAGCAGCCCGTCACAGGGCTTCTCTTCTGGAAACACCATATATTTT. Translation: CASSPSQGFSSGNTIYF.

In this sample, this clone turned up once. The chain links TRBV29-1 to TRBJ2-3; 8 nucleotides line up with TRBD2. CDR1 and CDR2 (germline): SQVTM, ANQGSEA. The CDR3 consists of 15 residues. V shed 4 bases, J shed 1 base, and the junction held 7 bases outside the gene matches. In DNA, the CDR3 is TGCAGCGTTGTCGAGGGAGCGGGGGGCACAGATACGCAGTATTTT. Its protein is CSVVEGAGGTDTQYF.

The chain employs TRBV15 and TRBJ1-1, with 7 positions matching TRBD1. The germline V gene encodes CDR1 LNHNV and CDR2 YYDKDF (reference sequence). This CDR3 contains 15 residues. V was clipped by 5 bases and J by 6 bases; unmatched bases: 12. The chain's CDR3 is CATSSRGLGSSEAFF. CDR3 nucleotide sequence: TGTGCCACCAGCTCGAGGGGGCTAGGTAGCTCTGAAGCTTTCTTT.

DNA for the CDR3: TGCGCCAGCAGTGAGTCCTTCGCGGGTGGGGAGCTGTTTTTT. As protein: CASSESFAGGELFF. V gene TRBV10-2 combines with J gene TRBJ2-2; the D gene is possibly TRBD2 (5 bases). Trimming removed 0 bases at V and 8 bases at J, with 10 bases between. Per germline, CDR1 WSHSY and CDR2 SAAADI. The CDR3 covers 14 residues.

This chain's CDR3 is CASGAPGKSFENTEAFF. The CDR3 nucleotides are TGTGCCAGCGGAGCACCGGGGAAGAGCTTCGAGAACACTGAAGCTTTCTTT. This chain joins TRBV28 and TRBJ1-1; D is ambiguous. This CDR3 contains 17 residues. The germline gives CDR1 MDHEN, CDR2 SYDVKM. Trimming removed 8 bases from V and 1 base from J, with 23 bases in between. Full variable domain (missing parts from reference TRBV28 and TRBJ1-1): DVKVTQSSRYLVKRTGEKVFLECVQDMDHENMFWYRQDPGLGLRLIYFSYDVKMKEKGDIPEGYSVSREKKERFSLILESASTNQTSMYLCASGAPGKSFENTEAFFGQGTRLTVV.